The text below deals with one T cell receptor (beta chain). Antigen specificity is unknown. This specimen comes from a study of shared clonotypes between healthy human individuals. Study results and caveats: Rarefaction indicated that sorted-subset sequencing remained incomplete although depth was large. Sharing across four donors was highest in naive CD4 (around 5%) and lowest in memory CD8 (about 0.4%).

J lost 3 bases, V lost 3 bases, and 11 bases had no gene match. The germline gives CDR1 MGHRA, CDR2 YSYEKL. The CDR3 has 18 amino acids. The table came from immunoSEQ multiplex PCR; TCRdb's copy has only in-frame clones and leaves some out. The data show some 2.4 million clones, roughly 93% seen once. Sequenced: naive CD4+ T cells from PBMCs. Subset reported: CD45RA+ positively selected. This receptor was obtained from a man between 18 and 35 years old in good health. Some clones in this sample may be carry-over from other donors' samples. This chain uses TRBV4-1 with TRBJ2-6, with 7 bases matching TRBD1. The CDR3 nucleotides read TGCGCCAGCAGCCACCCATATCGACAGGGTCGTGGGGCCAACGTCCTGACTTTC. Translating gives CASSHPYRQGRGANVLTF.